This TCR beta chain was recorded in a study of blood T cell repertoires in COVID-19. The overall study: The samples span acute and convalescent COVID-19 from the United States, Italy and Spain. Nucleic acid was either cDNA or gDNA, and it came from T cells, B-cell-depleted T cells, or PBMCs.

Per germline, CDR1 LNHDA and CDR2 SQIVND (reference sequence). This CDR3 is 15 amino acids long. Trimming took off 6 bases at V and 0 bases at J, with 9 bases between the two ends. Original data processing: Nucleated cell counts were estimated from reference gene primer amplification. Sequenced by immunoSEQ multiplex PCR; TCRdb stores in-frame clones only, minus some. V and J calls and clone size are given by that table; D and trimming were obtained from the DNA. The repertoire holds around 140,000 clones, more than 75% seen once, with over 35% in the top ten. The sample consisted of peripheral blood. The gene calls are TRBV19 and TRBJ2-6; D possibly corresponds to TRBD2 (6 bases). The source is a man between 50 and 59 years old who had recovered from COVID-19. The CDR3 reads CASRGLISGANVLTF. The CDR3 DNA sequence: TGTGCCAGTAGGGGACTCATCTCTGGGGCCAACGTCCTGACTTTC.